This is a list of T cell receptor beta chains from one sample in a study of cytomegalovirus exposure and HLA in healthy donors. Produced via immunoSEQ multiplex PCR; TCRdb's table is partial and in-frame only. The table lists 200,000 to 250,000 clones, about four fifths of them singletons. The sample consisted of PBMCs. The receptor source for this set is a woman between 35 and 50 years old in good health and CMV-seropositive. Both conserved end residues are part of each CDR3. Fields, in order: D gene, V gene, J gene, clone size, CDR3 protein, CDR3 DNA. A D gene is named only where the DNA matches it firmly. Clone size is stated in some rows and not others, as once, few, many or a class when expanded.

d_gene: .
v_gene: TRBV9
j_gene: TRBJ2-7
abundance: .
CDR3aa: CASSVEGSGYEQYF
CDR3nt: TGTGCCAGCAGCGTAGAGGGATCAGGGTACGAGCAGTACTTC

d_gene: .
v_gene: TRBV7-2
j_gene: TRBJ2-7
abundance: .
CDR3aa: CASSLKADYYEQYF
CDR3nt: TGTGCCAGCAGCTTAAAAGCGGACTACTACGAGCAGTACTTC

d_gene: TRBD2
v_gene: TRBV6-4
j_gene: TRBJ2-1
abundance: .
CDR3aa: CASSAAGDGGEQFF
CDR3nt: TGTGCCAGCAGTGCAGCGGGGGACGGGGGTGAGCAGTTCTTC

d_gene: TRBD2
v_gene: TRBV11-2
j_gene: TRBJ2-5
abundance: .
CDR3aa: CASSPEGGTRASGEQYF
CDR3nt: TGTGCCAGCAGCCCCGAGGGGGGGACTAGGGCTTCGGGGGAGCAGTACTTC

d_gene: .
v_gene: TRBV29-1
j_gene: TRBJ2-1
abundance: few
CDR3aa: CSVEGPGTFSYNEQFF
CDR3nt: TGCAGCGTTGAAGGCCCTGGGACTTTCTCCTACAATGAGCAGTTCTTC

d_gene: .
v_gene: TRBV7-8
j_gene: TRBJ2-1
abundance: .
CDR3aa: CASSLAAGHSYNEQFF
CDR3nt: TGTGCCAGCAGCTTAGCAGCGGGCCACTCCTACAATGAGCAGTTCTTC

d_gene: TRBD1
v_gene: TRBV5-1
j_gene: TRBJ1-4
abundance: once
CDR3aa: CASSSTGENEKLFF
CDR3nt: TGCGCCAGCAGCTCGACAGGGGAGAATGAAAAACTGTTTTTT

d_gene: .
v_gene: TRBV7-2
j_gene: TRBJ1-2
abundance: .
CDR3aa: CASSLWGEGGYTF
CDR3nt: TGTGCCAGCAGCTTATGGGGAGAAGGCGGCTACACCTTC

d_gene: .
v_gene: TRBV4-3
j_gene: TRBJ1-6
abundance: .
CDR3aa: CASSQDRNSPLHF
CDR3nt: TGCGCCAGCAGCCAAGATCGTAATTCACCCCTCCACTTT

d_gene: .
v_gene: TRBV7-9
j_gene: TRBJ2-7
abundance: .
CDR3aa: CASSSHRQDYEQYF
CDR3nt: TGTGCCAGCAGCTCCCACCGACAGGACTACGAGCAGTACTTC

d_gene: TRBD2
v_gene: TRBV6-1
j_gene: TRBJ2-5
abundance: .
CDR3aa: CASSRLAQQETQYF
CDR3nt: TGTGCCAGCAGCCGACTAGCGCAGCAAGAGACCCAGTACTTC

d_gene: .
v_gene: TRBV6-5
j_gene: TRBJ1-5
abundance: .
CDR3aa: CASSYSRGGGQPQHF
CDR3nt: TGTGCCAGCAGTTACTCGAGGGGGGGTGGGCAGCCCCAGCATTTT

d_gene: TRBD1
v_gene: TRBV10-1
j_gene: TRBJ2-7
abundance: .
CDR3aa: CASSNGQGYEQYF
CDR3nt: TGCGCCAGCAGTAACGGACAGGGGTACGAGCAGTACTTC

d_gene: .
v_gene: TRBV11-3
j_gene: TRBJ1-1
abundance: few
CDR3aa: CASSLEANTEAFF
CDR3nt: TGTGCCAGCAGCTTAGAGGCGAACACTGAAGCTTTCTTT

d_gene: TRBD2
v_gene: TRBV7-2
j_gene: TRBJ2-1
abundance: .
CDR3aa: CASSLVGRSYNEQFF
CDR3nt: TGTGCCAGCAGCTTAGTCGGGAGGTCCTACAATGAGCAGTTCTTC

d_gene: .
v_gene: TRBV28
j_gene: TRBJ2-6
abundance: .
CDR3aa: CASWAGIRSGANVLTF
CDR3nt: TGTGCCAGCTGGGCAGGGATCCGCTCTGGGGCCAACGTCCTGACTTTC

d_gene: .
v_gene: TRBV4-3
j_gene: TRBJ1-2
abundance: .
CDR3aa: CASSPSDSLNYGYTF
CDR3nt: TGCGCCAGCAGCCCCTCGGACAGCCTTAACTATGGCTACACCTTC

d_gene: TRBD1
v_gene: TRBV6-5
j_gene: TRBJ2-7
abundance: .
CDR3aa: CASHRGTGNEQYF
CDR3nt: TGTGCCAGCCATCGGGGGACAGGGAACGAGCAGTACTTC

d_gene: TRBD1
v_gene: TRBV27
j_gene: TRBJ1-1
abundance: .
CDR3aa: CASRRGLAEAFF
CDR3nt: TGTGCCAGCAGGAGGGGGCTCGCTGAAGCTTTCTTT

d_gene: TRBD1
v_gene: TRBV4-2
j_gene: TRBJ2-5
abundance: .
CDR3aa: CASSQVGTDQETQYF
CDR3nt: TGTGCCAGCAGCCAAGTCGGGACAGATCAAGAGACCCAGTACTTC

d_gene: .
v_gene: TRBV30
j_gene: TRBJ1-1
abundance: .
CDR3aa: CAFSQGEGTEAFF
CDR3nt: TGTGCCTTCTCACAGGGTGAGGGCACTGAAGCTTTCTTT

d_gene: TRBD2
v_gene: TRBV2
j_gene: TRBJ2-2
abundance: once
CDR3aa: CASSRLAGQNTGELFF
CDR3nt: TGTGCCAGCAGTCGACTAGCGGGGCAAAACACCGGGGAGCTGTTTTTT

d_gene: .
v_gene: TRBV6-5
j_gene: TRBJ2-5
abundance: .
CDR3aa: CACSRGGLLDETQYF
CDR3nt: TGTGCCTGTTCAAGGGGGGGACTACTAGATGAGACCCAGTACTTC

d_gene: .
v_gene: TRBV7-9
j_gene: TRBJ1-2
abundance: .
CDR3aa: CASSLRGYGYTF
CDR3nt: TGTGCCAGCAGCTTACGCGGGTATGGCTACACCTTC

d_gene: .
v_gene: TRBV4-3
j_gene: TRBJ2-5
abundance: .
CDR3aa: CASSQEPGQETQYF
CDR3nt: TGCGCCAGCAGCCAAGAACCGGGGCAAGAGACCCAGTACTTC

d_gene: .
v_gene: TRBV5-1
j_gene: TRBJ1-4
abundance: .
CDR3aa: CASSLVQGSNEKLFF
CDR3nt: TGCGCCAGCAGCTTGGTTCAGGGTTCTAATGAAAAACTGTTTTTT

d_gene: TRBD1
v_gene: TRBV6-1
j_gene: TRBJ1-2
abundance: .
CDR3aa: CASSYRGQGGYTF
CDR3nt: TGTGCCAGCAGCTACAGGGGGCAGGGTGGCTACACCTTC

d_gene: TRBD1
v_gene: TRBV4-3
j_gene: TRBJ1-4
abundance: .
CDR3aa: CASAPGQDSQKLFF
CDR3nt: TGCGCCAGCGCCCCGGGACAGGACTCCCAAAAACTGTTTTTT

d_gene: TRBD2
v_gene: TRBV4-3
j_gene: TRBJ2-7
abundance: .
CDR3aa: CASSQSILAGAYEQYF
CDR3nt: TGCGCCAGCAGCCAATCAATCCTAGCGGGAGCCTACGAGCAGTACTTC

d_gene: TRBD1
v_gene: TRBV10-2
j_gene: TRBJ2-7
abundance: .
CDR3aa: CASSRDRNVEQYF
CDR3nt: TGCGCCAGCAGTAGGGACAGGAATGTCGAACAGTACTTC

d_gene: .
v_gene: TRBV6-5
j_gene: TRBJ2-1
abundance: .
CDR3aa: CASSSEYEQFF
CDR3nt: TGTGCCAGCAGTTCGGAGTATGAGCAGTTCTTC

d_gene: TRBD1
v_gene: TRBV7-8
j_gene: TRBJ1-1
abundance: .
CDR3aa: CASSVRTGNTEAFF
CDR3nt: TGTGCCAGCAGCGTCCGGACAGGGAACACTGAAGCTTTCTTT

d_gene: .
v_gene: TRBV30
j_gene: TRBJ1-2
abundance: .
CDR3aa: CAWSGYRREGYTF
CDR3nt: TGTGCCTGGAGTGGGTACAGGAGGGAGGGCTACACCTTC

d_gene: .
v_gene: TRBV30
j_gene: TRBJ1-1
abundance: .
CDR3aa: CAWSVDRSNTEAFF
CDR3nt: TGTGCCTGGAGTGTTGACAGGTCGAACACTGAAGCTTTCTTT

d_gene: .
v_gene: TRBV30
j_gene: TRBJ1-1
abundance: .
CDR3aa: CAWGPLPNTEAFF
CDR3nt: TGTGCCTGGGGGCCCCTTCCAAACACTGAAGCTTTCTTT

d_gene: .
v_gene: TRBV4-2
j_gene: TRBJ2-7
abundance: .
CDR3aa: CASSQDLEEQYF
CDR3nt: TGTGCCAGCAGCCAAGATCTGGAGGAGCAGTACTTC

d_gene: TRBD1
v_gene: TRBV6-5
j_gene: TRBJ1-2
abundance: .
CDR3aa: CASSYSGQGYSGYTF
CDR3nt: TGTGCCAGCAGTTACTCTGGACAGGGTTACTCTGGCTACACCTTC

d_gene: .
v_gene: TRBV7-9
j_gene: TRBJ1-2
abundance: .
CDR3aa: CSSSFLRGYGYTF
CDR3nt: TGTTCCAGCAGCTTTTTAAGGGGATATGGCTACACCTTC

d_gene: TRBD1
v_gene: TRBV7-2
j_gene: TRBJ1-5
abundance: .
CDR3aa: CASSLEGAGNQPQHF
CDR3nt: TGTGCCAGCAGCTTAGAGGGGGCTGGCAATCAGCCCCAGCATTTT

d_gene: TRBD1
v_gene: TRBV7-9
j_gene: TRBJ1-2
abundance: once
CDR3aa: CASSLGGTGQNYGYTF
CDR3nt: TGTGCCAGCAGCTTAGGGGGGACAGGTCAAAACTATGGCTACACCTTC

d_gene: .
v_gene: TRBV12-2
j_gene: TRBJ1-5
abundance: .
CDR3aa: CASRLWGEQPQHF
CDR3nt: TGTGCAAGTCGCCTTTGGGGGGAACAGCCCCAGCATTTT

d_gene: .
v_gene: TRBV5-1
j_gene: TRBJ2-6
abundance: few
CDR3aa: CASSLDSAGANVLTF
CDR3nt: TGCGCCAGCAGCCTAGACAGTGCTGGGGCCAACGTCCTGACTTTC

d_gene: TRBD2
v_gene: TRBV5-4
j_gene: TRBJ2-2
abundance: .
CDR3aa: CASSLAPGGGTGELFF
CDR3nt: TGTGCCAGCAGCTTGGCGCCTGGGGGGGGCACCGGGGAGCTGTTTTTT